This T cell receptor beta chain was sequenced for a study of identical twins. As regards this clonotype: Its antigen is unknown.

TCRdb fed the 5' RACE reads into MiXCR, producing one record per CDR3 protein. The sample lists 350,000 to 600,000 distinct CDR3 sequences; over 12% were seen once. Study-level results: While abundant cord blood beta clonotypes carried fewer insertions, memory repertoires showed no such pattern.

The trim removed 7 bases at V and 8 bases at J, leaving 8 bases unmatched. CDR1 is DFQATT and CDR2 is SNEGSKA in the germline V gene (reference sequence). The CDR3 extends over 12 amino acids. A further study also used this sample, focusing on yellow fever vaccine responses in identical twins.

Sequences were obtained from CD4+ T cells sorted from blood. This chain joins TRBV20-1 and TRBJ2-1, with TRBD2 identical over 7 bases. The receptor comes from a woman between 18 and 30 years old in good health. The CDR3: CSGLAARDEQFF. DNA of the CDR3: TGCAGTGGCCTAGCGGCTCGCGATGAGCAGTTCTTC.